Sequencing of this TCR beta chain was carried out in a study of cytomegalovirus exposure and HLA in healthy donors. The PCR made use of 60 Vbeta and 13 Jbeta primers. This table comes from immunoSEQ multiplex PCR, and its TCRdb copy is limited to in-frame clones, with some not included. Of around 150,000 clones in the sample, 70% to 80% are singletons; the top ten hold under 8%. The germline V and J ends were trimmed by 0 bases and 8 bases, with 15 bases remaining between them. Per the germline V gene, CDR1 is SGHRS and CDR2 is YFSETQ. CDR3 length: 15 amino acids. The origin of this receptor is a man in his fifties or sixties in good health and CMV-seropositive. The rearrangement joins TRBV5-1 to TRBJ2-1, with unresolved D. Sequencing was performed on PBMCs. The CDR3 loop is CASSLATGALDEQFF. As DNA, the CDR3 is TGCGCCAGCAGCTTGGCGACTGGAGCCTTGGATGAGCAGTTCTTC.